Included here is one TCR beta chain sequence, with context. The data were taken from a study of blood T cell repertoires in COVID-19. Study at large: There were acute and convalescent COVID-19 samples, and they came from the United States, Italy and Spain.

Generated by immunoSEQ multiplex PCR, the TCRdb table keeps only in-frame clones and is missing some. The table has roughly 250,000 clones, under 95% seen once. The CDR3 is 14 residues long. Trimming removed 0 bases at V and 1 base at J, with 7 bases between. CDR1 and CDR2 from the germline V gene are SGHNT and YYREEE (reference sequence). The chain is built from TRBV5-4 and TRBJ1-1; D is uncertain. The receptor was derived from a woman younger than 35 who had recovered from COVID-19. Specimen: PBMCs or T cells enriched from blood (not recorded which). CDR3 protein: CASSLAVRNTEAFF. The CDR3 DNA sequence: TGTGCCAGCAGCTTGGCAGTAAGGAACACTGAAGCTTTCTTT.